The rows below give T cell receptor beta chains drawn from one sample of a study of regulatory T cells in long-lasting Graves disease. MiXCR, applied by TCRdb to the multiplex PCR reads, yields one record per CDR3 protein. The sample lists 560,000 or so distinct CDR3 sequences, more than 15% seen once, with approximately 12% in the top ten. The sample was also linked to a second study, of T cells in Graves' hyperthyroidism and ophthalmopathy.

The specimen was peripheral blood mononuclear cells (PBMCs), collected at new diagnosis, from a patient treated with antithyroid drugs. These TCRs come from a young man with Graves disease. The CDR3 runs from the conserved cysteine through the conserved F or W. The D gene is left open where the match is weak. Clone size is shown for a subset of rows, as once, few, many or a class of expanded clone.

j_call clone_size d_call v_call cdr3_aa cdr3_nt
TRBJ2-3 many TRBD2 TRBV24-1 CATSDQTSGRTDTQYF TGTGCCACCAGTGATCAGACTAGCGGGAGAACAGATACGCAGTATTTT
TRBJ2-2 NA TRBD2 TRBV6-2/TRBV6-3 CASSERPSGYTGELFF TGTGCCAGCAGTGAACGTCCTAGCGGGTACACCGGGGAGCTGTTTTTT
TRBJ2-7 NA NA TRBV5-1 CASSLDLPYEQYF TGCGCCAGCAGCTTGGATCTTCCCTACGAGCAGTACTTC
TRBJ2-7 many TRBD2 TRBV20-1 CSATRTSGGRGYEQYF TGCAGTGCTACGCGGACTAGCGGGGGTCGTGGCTACGAGCAGTACTTC
TRBJ1-5 many NA TRBV30 CAWDDRRSNQPQHF TGTGCCTGGGACGATAGACGTAGCAATCAGCCCCAGCATTTT
TRBJ2-2 few NA TRBV12-3/TRBV12-4 CASSRQENTGELFF TGTGCCAGCAGTCGACAGGAAAACACCGGGGAGCTGTTTTTT
TRBJ2-4 many NA TRBV20-1 CSASPPSVGAKNIQYF TGCAGTGCTTCTCCGCCGTCCGTGGGGGCCAAAAACATTCAGTACTTC
TRBJ2-1 many NA TRBV12-3/TRBV12-4 CATQVLGQGVNEQFF TGTGCCACCCAGGTCCTTGGTCAGGGTGTCAATGAGCAGTTCTTC
TRBJ2-7 many NA TRBV9 CASSAGQRLTYEQYF TGTGCCAGCAGCGCGGGCCAGCGGTTAACCTACGAGCAGTACTTC
TRBJ2-5 few TRBD2 TRBV4-2 CASSQDGLAGGQRETQYF TGTGCCAGCAGCCAAGATGGACTAGCGGGAGGTCAGAGGGAGACCCAGTACTTC